The present T cell receptor beta chain was sequenced within a study of Ad26.COV2.S vaccination and SARS-CoV-2 variants (dated by TCRdb to the early 2020s). Regarding the study in general: Donors in the vaccine arm were drawn from COV1001, a phase I-IIa trial of Ad26.COV2.S in healthy adults that was multicentre, randomized, double-blind and placebo-controlled. Ad26.COV2.S was given intramuscularly at 5x10^10 or 1x10^11 viral particles, as a single shot or as two shots 56 days apart. The specificity and breadth of SARS-CoV-2-reactive T cell receptors after Ad26.COV2.S vaccination were assessed by TCRbeta repertoire sequencing. The TCR-sequenced set comprised roughly 30 samples: roughly 19 Ad26.COV2.S vaccine recipients, 5 placebo recipients and 8 SARS-CoV-2 convalescent individuals. Trial participants were randomized into five groups of five: low-dose or high-dose Ad26.COV2.S given once or twice, or placebo on both occasions. Throughout the experiments and outcome assessment, investigators stayed blinded to trial group allocation.

According to the study, the label for this sample's treatment or condition signals: roughly 20 received Ad26.COV2.S at low or high dose, single or two shots; 5 received placebo; per-sample allocation not given. Repertoires of vaccine and placebo recipients were sequenced from samples taken on day 63 after the first injection. In Cohort 1b, 20 to 25 adults aged 18-55 years were enrolled at a single site in Boston, USA, between 29 July and 7 August 2020. As a vaccine, Ad26.COV2.S was a replication-incompetent adenovirus type 26 vector that expressed a prefusion-stabilized SARS-CoV-2 spike protein derived from the original Wuhan strain. The immunoSEQ Assay was the method used to sequence TCRbeta CDR3 regions. After extraction, genomic DNA underwent amplification by bias-controlled multiplex PCR, followed by high-throughput sequencing. The original methods were these. To quantify the absolute abundance of every unique TCRbeta CDR3 region, sequences were collapsed and filtered. T cell fraction was estimated by normalization of TCRbeta template counts to usable DNA, with usable DNA being measured through amplification of reference genes present in all nucleated cells. Repertoire TCRs were annotated as SARS-CoV-2-specific when V gene, CDR3 amino acid sequence and J gene were exactly matched to a known reactive TCR set. The reference SARS-CoV-2 TCR set was obtained from MIRA and was filtered for enrichment in COVID-19-positive ImmuneCODE repertoires, whereby public or cross-reactive TCRs were removed. Based on the MIRA antigens, annotated TCRs were further analysed at the level of specific ORF or position within ORF. Breadth was defined as the number of annotated unique rearrangements divided by the total number of unique productive rearrangements, and depth was defined as the summed frequency of the annotated unique rearrangements. Two-sided Wilcoxon rank-sum tests were applied when comparing TCR breadth between groups. Imported from immuneACCESS, the table was reduced by TCRdb to in-frame sequences with V and J called. These copies leave out some clones; in studies compared against another copy, an unresolved V gene accounts for under half, and the cause of the remainder is not known. V, J and clone size derive from that table, while D and trimming were established from the DNA sequence. The sample table lists fewer than 400,000 clones, about 86% of them with a count of one. The top ten constitute less than 2% of the sample.

What the work shows at the level of the full study, not this receptor alone: Higher spike-specific TCR breadth was observed in Ad26.COV2.S recipients than in placebo recipients (P = 0.0014). According to the authors, total T cell responses may have been underestimated by the TCR breadth and depth analyses. The study was not powered for comparison of responses between vaccine doses or regimens. After vaccination, spike-specific CD8+ and CD4+ T cell responses were reported to show substantial breadth. Comparable non-spike TCR breadth was observed between vaccine and placebo recipients, consistent with only spike being contained in the vaccine.

About this clone itself: Its antigen is currently not known. No per-base quality is available; no much larger clone lies one base away.

This clonotype originated in a person aged 18 to 59 who received the Ad26.COV2.S COVID-19 vaccine or a placebo. Sequencing used peripheral blood, obtained in a trial of Ad26.COV2.S vaccine versus placebo.

The CDR3 reads as follows: CASSFTSNQPQHF. Here is the DNA: TGCGCCAGCAGCTTTACTTCCAATCAGCCCCAGCATTTT. The rearranged segments are TRBV5-1 and TRBJ1-5, with the D gene not clear enough to name. Relative to germline, V is 2 bases shorter and J is 3 bases shorter, with 6 bases between their ends. The CDR3 contains 13 residues, cysteine and phenylalanine counted. Only the CDR3 region is kept as DNA, spanning 39 bases read in frame from base 1. The germline V gene provides CDR1 SGHRS and CDR2 YFSETQ.